The 21 T cell receptor beta chains presented below share a single source sample, sequenced in a study of T cells in tuberculosis. Clones were sequenced by immunoSEQ multiplex PCR, and TCRdb holds only the in-frame ones, with some missing. The sample lists tens of thousands of clones; about 85% were seen once. Regarding time point: new active TB diagnosis, blood taken before or within 7 days of starting treatment. The material was PBMCs, obtained at tuberculosis diagnosis. All receptors come from an adult with tuberculosis.

V usage is TRBV28 and J usage is TRBJ2-7; weak D call: TRBD1 (5 bases). CDR3 length: 15 residues. V dropped 3 bases and J dropped 3 bases, with 15 bases sitting between them. Germline lookup yields CDR1 MDHEN and CDR2 SYDVKM. CDR3 nucleotides: TGTGCCAGCAGTTTCCCCATTGGGGCGGACTACGAGCAGTACTTC. Translated: CASSFPIGADYEQYF. The whole variable domain, remainder taken from reference TRBV28 and TRBJ2-7, is DVKVTQSSRYLVKRTGEKVFLECVQDMDHENMFWYRQDPGLGLRLIYFSYDVKMKEKGDIPEGYSVSREKKERFSLILESASTNQTSMYLCASSFPIGADYEQYFGPGTRLTVT.

The chain links TRBV6-1 to TRBJ2-3; a weak D match, TRBD2 (9 bases). The V end lost 3 bases, the J end lost 4 bases, and 20 bases lay between the germline ends. CDR3 length equals 17 residues. In germline, CDR1 is MNHNS, CDR2 SASEGT. In DNA form, the CDR3 reads TGTGCCAGCAGTGACCAGGACAGGGCGGGAGGGCCAGATACGCAGTATTTT. This codes for CASSDQDRAGGPDTQYF.

CDR3 sequence: CASSLEPSGRLGEQYF. DNA of the CDR3: TGCGCCAGCAGCTTGGAGCCTAGCGGGAGACTGGGGGAGCAGTACTTC. The chain combines TRBV5-1 with TRBJ2-7, with 10 bases lining up with TRBD2. Trimming cost V 0 bases and J 7 bases; bases outside gene matches: 10. The CDR3 has 16 residues. CDR1 is SGHRS, CDR2 YFSETQ, per germline.

V is TRBV19 and J is TRBJ1-2; 7 nucleotides agree with TRBD1. The CDR3 contains 13 residues. Germline assignment: CDR1 LNHDA and CDR2 SQIVND (reference sequence). V trimming: 4 bases; J trimming: 3 bases; junction bases outside the gene matches: 2. The CDR3 reads CASSKDRDYGYTF. The CDR3 DNA reads as TGTGCCAGTAGTAAAGACAGGGACTATGGCTACACCTTC.

V is TRBV7-2 and J is TRBJ1-5; 8 nucleotides line up with TRBD1. The germline gives CDR1 SGHTA, CDR2 FQGNSA. The CDR3 runs 15 residues. The junction had 9 bases not matched to a gene; V was cut back by 5 bases and J by 6 bases. The chain's CDR3 is CASSPRTGSGQPQHF. The CDR3 DNA is TGTGCCAGCAGCCCCCGGACAGGGTCGGGTCAGCCCCAGCATTTT.

The V call is TRBV6-6, the J call TRBJ1-5; D uncertain. The length of the CDR3 is 12 residues. Per the germline V gene, CDR1 is MNHNY and CDR2 is SVGAGI (reference sequence). V was clipped by 4 bases and J by 10 bases, with 11 bases between them. The CDR3 reads CASSSRVSPQHF. CDR3 nucleotide sequence: TGTGCCAGCAGTTCCCGGGTCTCACCCCAGCATTTT.

The V and J genes are TRBV5-1 and TRBJ2-3, with D perhaps TRBD1 (6 bases). CDR3 length: 16 amino acids. V lost 3 bases to trimming and J lost 7 bases, with 21 bases between them. Germline loops: CDR1 SGHRS, CDR2 YFSETQ. The CDR3 reads CASSSGQLPSSYTQYF. The CDR3 DNA sequence: TGCGCCAGCAGCTCCGGACAGTTACCTTCCTCCTATACGCAGTATTTT. The full variable domain, completed using reference TRBV5-1 and TRBJ2-3, is KAGVTQTPRYLIKTRGQQVTLSCSPISGHRSVSWYQQTPGQGLQFLFEYFSETQRNKGNFPGRFSGRQFSNSRSEMNVSTLELGDSALYLCASSSGQLPSSYTQYFGPGTRLTVL.

This clone was seen a single time. The rearrangement links TRBV5-1 to TRBJ1-2; TRBD1 matches at 10 bases. The CDR3 covers 15 residues. The germline V gene encodes CDR1 SGHRS and CDR2 YFSETQ. Germline trimming cut 7 bases from V and 6 bases from J; bases unmatched to any gene: 12. CDR3 DNA: TGCGCCAGCGGACAGGGGGTGCTCGTTGGGGATGGCTACACCTTC. Its translation: CASGQGVLVGDGYTF.

J is TRBJ1-5 and V is TRBV6-6; D remains ambiguous. V lost 5 bases and J lost 0, with 8 bases in between. The length of the CDR3 is 14 residues. Germline V gene sequence: CDR1 MNHNY, CDR2 SVGAGI (reference sequence). DNA for the CDR3: TGTGCCAGCAGTACCCTCTATAGCAATCAGCCCCAGCATTTT. Its protein product is CASSTLYSNQPQHF.

This chain connects TRBV5-5 to TRBJ2-6; D unresolved. There are 15 residues in the CDR3. The V gene's germline CDR1 is SGHKS and CDR2 YYEKEE (reference sequence). Trimming shortened V by 4 bases and J by 0 bases, and 8 bases separated the two germline ends. CDR3 bases: TGTGCCAGCAGCGTTCGTGTCTCTGGGGCCAACGTCCTGACTTTC. Protein sequence: CASSVRVSGANVLTF.

The V and J genes are TRBV19 and TRBJ1-2; a weak D match, TRBD1 (6 bases). Per the germline V gene, CDR1 is LNHDA and CDR2 is SQIVND (reference sequence). The V gene lost 3 bases and the J gene lost 0 bases, with 11 bases spanning the gap. This CDR3 comprises 15 residues. CDR3 coding DNA: TGTGCCAGTAGTATCCCGTCAGGGGCTAACTATGGCTACACCTTC. Translation gives CASSIPSGANYGYTF.

The chain employs TRBV11-2 and TRBJ2-7; 7 bases align to TRBD1. Germline CDR1 reads SGHAT; CDR2 reads FQNNGV. The CDR3 covers 15 residues. Trimming cost V 5 bases and J 2 bases; bases outside gene matches: 9. For the CDR3, the DNA is TGTGCCAGCAGCCCCACCGGGACAGTCGCCTACGAGCAGTACTTC. Translating gives CASSPTGTVAYEQYF.

The gene calls are TRBV6-1 and TRBJ2-7; 9 nucleotides agree with TRBD2. The germline V gene has CDR1 MNHNS and CDR2 SASEGT. The V and J ends lost 2 bases and 6 bases, in that order; junction bases with no gene match: 8. This CDR3 contains 15 residues. In nucleotides, the CDR3 is TGTGCCAGCAGTGAAAAGGGCGGGGGGGCAGTCGAGCAGTACTTC. Amino acid sequence: CASSEKGGGAVEQYF.

This clone has just one count. J is TRBJ1-1 and V is TRBV7-2; possible D gene TRBD1, 6 bases. Germline loops: CDR1 SGHTA, CDR2 FQGNSA. CDR3 size: 15 residues. Between the trimmed V and J ends, which lost 4 bases and 1 base, there was a span of 13 bases. The CDR3 coding sequence is TGTGCCAGCAGCTCCCGAGGGGGTAGGAACACTGAAGCTTTCTTT. It codes for CASSSRGGRNTEAFF.

The V call is TRBV7-9, the J call TRBJ2-5; possibly TRBD2 for D (5 bases). Trimming shortened V by 4 bases and J by 5 bases, and 17 bases separated the two germline ends. Germline CDR1 and CDR2: SEHNR and FQNEAQ (reference sequence). The CDR3 is 15 amino acids. The CDR3 nucleotides read TGTGCCAGCAGCTCCCTGGCCCCTACTAGGGAGACCCAGTACTTC. Translation: CASSSLAPTRETQYF. The full variable domain, its missing parts supplied by reference TRBV7-9 and TRBJ2-5, is DTGVSQNPRHKITKRGQNVTFRCDPISEHNRLYWYRQTLGQGPEFLTYFQNEAQLEKSRLLSDRFSAERPKGSFSTLEIQRTEQGDSAMYLCASSSLAPTRETQYFGPGTRLLVL.

This clone was counted a single time. The V call is TRBV19, the J call TRBJ2-7, with 9 bases that match TRBD2. This CDR3 is built from 14 residues. Per germline, CDR1 LNHDA and CDR2 SQIVND (reference sequence). Unmatched junction bases numbered 6, after V lost 5 bases and J lost 4 bases. CDR3 nucleotides: TGTGCCAGTAGTCCGACTAGCGGAGAATACGAGCAGTACTTC. Translated: CASSPTSGEYEQYF.

The chain recombines TRBV28 with TRBJ2-7; TRBD1 matches 7 bases. J was trimmed by 1 base and V by 9 bases; bases with no gene match: 6. CDR1 and CDR2 from the germline V gene are MDHEN and SYDVKM. There are 13 residues in the CDR3. CDR3 region: CASQGQPSYEQYF. The DNA of the CDR3 is TGTGCCAGTCAGGGACAGCCTTCCTACGAGCAGTACTTC.

There are a few counts of this clone. The gene calls are TRBV7-2 and TRBJ1-3, with TRBD1 identical over 7 bases. The length of the CDR3 is 16 residues. Germline lookup yields CDR1 SGHTA and CDR2 FQGNSA. J was trimmed by 2 bases and V by 4 bases; bases with no gene match: 8. CDR3 nucleotide sequence: TGTGCCAGCAGCTCTCAGACAGGGAGGACTGGAAACACCATATATTTT. It yields the protein CASSSQTGRTGNTIYF.

This clone was seen a single time. This chain links TRBV9 with TRBJ2-1; 7 bases line up with TRBD1. The CDR3 runs to 14 residues. Trimming at V came to 2 bases and at J to 5 bases, leaving 4 bases not matched to a gene. Germline V gene sequence: CDR1 SGDLS, CDR2 YYNGEE. CDR3 region: CASSVGTVDNEQFF. CDR3 sequence (DNA): TGTGCCAGCAGCGTCGGGACAGTAGACAATGAGCAGTTCTTC.

This chain connects TRBV27 to TRBJ1-2; D possibly corresponds to TRBD1 (5 bases). The V and J ends lost 0 bases and 4 bases respectively, with 9 bases between them. CDR3 length: 14 amino acids. Germline V CDR1 and CDR2: MNHEY, SMNVEV (reference sequence). CDR3 nucleotides: TGTGCCAGCAGTTTATCCCAGGGAGGCTATGGCTACACCTTC. This gives the protein CASSLSQGGYGYTF.

This chain connects TRBV6-6 to TRBJ1-1, with 8 nucleotides matching TRBD1. This CDR3 is built from 15 residues. The germline CDR1 and CDR2 sequences are MNHNY and SVGAGI (reference sequence). With 2 bases clipped from V and 3 bases from J, the junction kept 5 bases outside the gene matches. CDR3 nucleotides: TGTGCCAGCAGTTACCCCGGGACAGGAGACACTGAAGCTTTCTTT. Protein product: CASSYPGTGDTEAFF.